This TCR beta chain is drawn from a study of Graves' ophthalmopathy and Graves' hyperthyroidism. Study at large: Hyperthyroidism was classified as stable if no ophthalmopathy occurred within 18 months of follow-up.

The study amplified TCR beta CDR3 regions using RNA transcripts. HTBI-primed first-round RT-PCR preceded second-round multiplex PCR. MiXCR, applied by TCRdb to the multiplex PCR reads, yields one record per CDR3 protein. There are about 550,000 distinct CDR3 sequences in the sample; under 45% occur only once, and 3.5% to 4.5% lies in the top ten. With 3 bases removed from V and 3 bases from J, the gap between germline ends came to 11 bases. Germline V gives CDR1 ENHRY, CDR2 SYGVKD. CDR3 length: 15 amino acids. There are many counts of this clonotype. Its antigen remains unidentified. Study-wide points: Blood contained most expanded thyroid clonotypes exceeding 0.001 frequency. A 13-signature model separated ophthalmopathy from stable hyperthyroidism, reaching 87.88% sensitivity and 81.08% specificity cross-validated. For predicting ophthalmopathy progression, the model had more than 60% sensitivity and roughly 76% specificity.

Source material: peripheral blood or thyroid tissue (not recorded which). This chain joins TRBV10-3 and TRBJ1-4, with D maybe TRBD1 (6 bases). The clonotype was recovered from an adult man with Graves' hyperthyroidism. The DNA for the CDR3 is TGTGCCATCAGTGAACGCAGGACAGCTAATGAAAAACTGTTTTTT. This sequence encodes CAISERRTANEKLFF.